This TCR beta chain was identified in a study of blood T cell repertoires in COVID-19. Data came from immunoSEQ multiplex PCR; TCRdb stores just in-frame clones and leaves some out. The sample includes around 230,000 clones, 70% to 90% of them seen just once. Germline V CDR1 and CDR2: SGHTA, FQGNSA. With 5 bases removed from V and 1 base from J, the gap between germline ends came to 11 bases. The CDR3 consists of 14 residues. Adults between about 18 and 89 years of age took part from 20 to 25 US areas. Grouping used clinical history reported by participants in a survey and questionnaire. The chain is built from TRBV7-2 and TRBJ1-2, with TRBD1 as a possible D gene (6 bases). The sequencing input was PBMCs or T cells enriched from blood (not recorded which). This receptor was identified in a woman aged 40 to 50 with acute COVID-19. CDR3 DNA sequence: TGTGCCAGCAGCGGGGGCAAAAATAACTATGGCTACACCTTC. Residues: CASSGGKNNYGYTF.